This is a list of T cell receptor beta chains from one sample in a study of Ad26.COV2.S vaccination and SARS-CoV-2 variants. The repertoire was sequenced with immunoSEQ multiplex PCR; TCRdb's copy has only in-frame clones and lacks some. Among around 300,000 clones listed, approximately 90% were seen once. The sequences come from peripheral blood, collected in a trial of Ad26.COV2.S vaccine versus placebo. The receptor source for this set is a person between 18 and 60 years old who received the Ad26.COV2.S COVID-19 vaccine or a placebo. Each CDR3 is given with its conserved first and last residue. The D gene is left open where the match is weak. Only part of the rows carry a size: once, few, many, or a class if the clone is expanded.

cdr3_length v_call clone_size d_call cdr3_aa
15 TRBV9 - - CASSVGTGPAYEQYF
18 TRBV12-5 few - CASGLALTLTGSNQPQHF
15 TRBV28 - TRBD1 CASSLSRTGGNEQYF
14 TRBV7-9 - TRBD1 CASSRDRLNTEAFF
16 TRBV6-6 - - CASSYIFQGGRETQYF
16 TRBV7-9 - TRBD2 CASSSGGTANTGELFF
14 TRBV5-1 - - CASTGTVTTDTQYF
15 TRBV7-8 - - CASSLSGRSNYGYTF
15 TRBV18 - TRBD1 CASYRGGANTGELFF
15 TRBV5-1 - TRBD1 CASSPRTGGTDTQYF
14 TRBV5-4 - - CASSSGTSNYEQYF
12 TRBV3-1/TRBV3-2 few TRBD1 CASSQGTGLQHF
16 TRBV28 - TRBD1 CASSTGAASSGNTIYF
17 TRBV9 - TRBD1 CASSVELTGGTNYGYTF
15 TRBV27 - - CASSLRRGDNQPQHF
17 TRBV7-9 - - CASSSLSTAGLGNTIYF
14 TRBV20-1 - TRBD1 CSASSDRGNYGYTF
14 TRBV19 - - CASSIGGTGNEQFF
14 TRBV18 - - CASSPRSGVYEQYF
15 TRBV7-8 - - CASSLPFGTYNEQFF
14 TRBV28 once - CASSPNFVGNTIYF
14 TRBV28 - - CASSRPSGSYGYTF
15 TRBV6-5 - TRBD1 CASSLQGQNTGELFF
15 TRBV6-1 - TRBD1 CASSEALRTGEGYTF
13 TRBV6-2/TRBV6-3 - - CASSYSSNNEQFF